The clone carrying this TCR beta chain was detected a few times. The antigen is undetermined. The assay was immunoSEQ multiplex PCR, and TCRdb's table has in-frame clones only and misses some. The sample has over 750 clones, 70% to 80% seen once. Per the germline V gene, CDR1 is SGHDT and CDR2 is YYEEEE. The CDR3 sequence is 14 residues long. V was clipped by 5 bases and J by 3 bases, with 15 bases between them. These data are taken from a study of tissue T cells after allogeneic stem cell transplantation. Study outcomes and limitations: Anatomically similar tissues had similar TCR repertoires within each patient.

The sequence came from a female patient between 40 and 75 years old with steroid-refractory graft-versus-host disease after an allogeneic stem cell transplant. These T cells may partly come from the graft donor. The chain combines TRBV5-6 with TRBJ2-7; D is possibly TRBD1 (5 bases). The sequenced sample was esophageal tissue, obtained at autopsy. CDR3 sequence reads: CASRHRFTYYEQYF. CDR3 nucleotide sequence: TGTGCCAGCAGGCACAGGTTTACCTACTACGAGCAGTACTTC.